Following are 28 T cell receptor beta chains from one sample sequenced in a study of T cells after yellow fever vaccination. TCRdb passed the 5' RACE reads through MiXCR, listing each CDR3 protein once. The repertoire holds around 250,000 distinct CDR3 sequences, with about 7% as singletons. The specimen was CD4+ T cells sorted from PBMCs, collected 15 days after the yellow fever booster vaccination. All receptors come from a man aged 30 to 45 who received the YFV17D yellow fever vaccine.

A few counts support this clonotype. The V and J genes are TRBV5-1 and TRBJ2-7; 12 positions agree with TRBD2. The germline V gene encodes CDR1 SGHRS and CDR2 YFSETQ. This CDR3 comprises 17 residues. The junction had 9 bases not matched to a gene; V was cut back by 0 bases and J by 5 bases. The CDR3 reads CASSLDLAGGPLDEQYF. In nucleotides, the CDR3 is TGCGCCAGCAGCTTGGACCTAGCGGGAGGGCCGCTCGACGAGCAGTACTTC.

In this sample, this clonotype turned up many times. V and J are TRBV7-9 and TRBJ2-1; D remains ambiguous. Germline assignment: CDR1 SEHNR and CDR2 FQNEAQ (reference sequence). Trimming pared 5 bases from V and 7 bases from J, leaving 15 bases between. CDR3 size: 14 residues. CDR3 sequence: CASSTPARANEQFF. CDR3 DNA: TGTGCCAGCAGCACCCCGGCACGGGCAAATGAGCAGTTCTTC. The whole variable domain, remainder taken from reference TRBV7-9 and TRBJ2-1, is DTGVSQNPRHKITKRGQNVTFRCDPISEHNRLYWYRQTLGQGPEFLTYFQNEAQLEKSRLLSDRFSAERPKGSFSTLEIQRTEQGDSAMYLCASSTPARANEQFFGPGTRLTVL.

This chain links TRBV19 with TRBJ2-1; D possibly corresponds to TRBD2 (5 bases). The germline V and J ends were trimmed by 5 bases and 0 bases, with 11 bases remaining between them. This CDR3 is built from 15 residues. CDR1 is LNHDA and CDR2 is SQIVND in the germline V gene (reference sequence). CDR3 in amino acids: CASSGLALSYNEQFF. CDR3 nucleotide sequence: TGTGCCAGTAGTGGGCTAGCCCTCTCCTACAATGAGCAGTTCTTC.

There are many counts of this clonotype. The V gene is TRBV12-3 or TRBV12-4, the J gene TRBJ2-5, with a weak D call TRBD2 (5 bases). V gave up 3 bases and J gave up 5 bases, with 13 bases separating them. There are 14 residues in the CDR3. The CDR3 protein is CASSFSGEGETQYF. For the CDR3, the DNA is TGTGCCAGCAGTTTCTCTGGAGAGGGTGAGACCCAGTACTTC.

This clonotype appeared many times. The genes are TRBV10-3 and TRBJ2-5; 11 nucleotides match TRBD2. The J segment lost 2 bases and the V segment lost 5 bases, leaving 4 bases of the junction unmatched. Looked up from germline, CDR1 is ENHRY and CDR2 is SYGVKD. The CDR3 consists of 15 residues. The CDR3 bases are TGTGCCATCAGTCCGACTAGCGGGGCACAAGAGACCCAGTACTTC. Translation gives CAISPTSGAQETQYF.

This clonotype was observed a few times. V gene TRBV20-1 combines with J gene TRBJ2-7, with D perhaps matching TRBD1 (5 bases). The CDR3 is 12 residues long. The germline V gene has CDR1 DFQATT and CDR2 SNEGSKA (reference sequence). Trimming removed 4 bases from V and 5 bases from J, with 12 bases in between. The DNA of the CDR3 is TGCAGTGCTACCCCAGGGTTTCACGAGCAGTACTTC. Protein sequence: CSATPGFHEQYF.

This clonotype was detected many times. The chain employs TRBV7-2 and TRBJ2-7; a possible D gene is TRBD1 (6 bases). The CDR3 sequence is 13 residues long. Germline V gene data show CDR1 as SGHTA and CDR2 as FQGNSA. Trimming removed 5 bases from V and 5 bases from J, with 13 bases in between. The CDR3 loop reads CASSQGTANEQYF. The CDR3 DNA reads TGTGCCAGCAGCCAGGGGACGGCCAACGAGCAGTACTTC.

The chain recombines TRBV7-2 with TRBJ2-3; D unresolved. The CDR3 contains 14 residues. From germline, CDR1 is SGHTA and CDR2 FQGNSA. The V and J ends lost 5 bases and 4 bases respectively, with 13 bases between them. The CDR3 coding sequence is TGTGCCAGCAGCCTCCCGACACACCCAGATACGCAGTATTTT. It specifies CASSLPTHPDTQYF.

This clonotype was found many times. The chain recombines TRBV3-1 with TRBJ2-4; no firm D call. CDR1 is LGHDT and CDR2 is YNNKEL in the germline V gene (reference sequence). The CDR3 spans 14 residues. Trimming removed 6 bases at V and 1 base at J, with 10 bases between. The CDR3 sequence: CASRNSGAKNIQYF. In nucleotides, the CDR3 is TGTGCCAGCAGAAACTCCGGGGCCAAAAACATTCAGTACTTC.

This clonotype was picked up many times. V usage is TRBV19 and J usage is TRBJ1-1; the D is unclear. Per the germline V gene, CDR1 is LNHDA and CDR2 is SQIVND (reference sequence). CDR3 size: 15 residues. Trimming took 1 base from V and 3 from J, leaving 12 bases between them. The CDR3, as DNA: TGTGCCAGTAGTATAGGCGGGGTTCCCTACACTGAAGCTTTCTTT. Protein product: CASSIGGVPYTEAFF.

This clonotype was counted ten times or more. The chain uses TRBV20-1 and TRBJ2-1, with 10 positions matching TRBD2. Germline-derived CDR1 and CDR2 are DFQATT and SNEGSKA (reference sequence). This CDR3 has 15 amino acids. The J segment lost 3 bases and the V segment lost 2 bases, leaving 4 bases of the junction unmatched. CDR3 DNA sequence: TGCAGTGCTAGACTTAGCGGGAGGAACTACAATGAGCAGTTCTTC. Its protein is CSARLSGRNYNEQFF.

V is TRBV5-1 and J is TRBJ2-7; D is uncertain. Germline V CDR1 and CDR2: SGHRS, YFSETQ. V lost 2 bases and J lost 5, with 8 bases in between. CDR3 length: 12 residues. CDR3 bases: TGCGCCAGCAGCTTTGTTCCCCACGAGCAGTACTTC. Protein sequence: CASSFVPHEQYF.

This clonotype was observed a handful of times. The chain carries TRBV2 and TRBJ2-7; possibly TRBD1 or TRBD2 for D (5 bases each). V was shortened by 2 bases and J by 5 bases, with 10 bases between the two germline ends. CDR3 length equals 13 residues. Germline CDR1 SNHLY, CDR2 FYNNEI. In DNA, the CDR3 is TGTGCCAGCAGTGAACAGGGAGTACACGAGCAGTACTTC. Amino acids: CASSEQGVHEQYF.

V is TRBV20-1 and J is TRBJ2-1; D may be TRBD2 (6 bases). This CDR3 has 14 amino acids. Germline V gives CDR1 DFQATT, CDR2 SNEGSKA (reference sequence). Trimming shortened V by 5 bases and J by 4 bases, and 15 bases separated the two germline ends. CDR3 sequence: CSAPTAGRYNEQFF. CDR3 DNA sequence: TGCAGTGCTCCCACCGCGGGAAGGTACAATGAGCAGTTCTTC.

This clonotype appeared a few times. V is TRBV7-9 and J is TRBJ2-1, with D possibly TRBD1 on 6 matching bases. This CDR3 region has 14 residues. Germline loops: CDR1 SEHNR, CDR2 FQNEAQ (reference sequence). The germline V and J ends were trimmed by 1 base and 8 bases, with 12 bases remaining between them. In nucleotides, the CDR3 is TGTGCCAGCAGCTTAGTTTTACAGGGCCATGAGCAGTTCTTC. It codes for CASSLVLQGHEQFF.

In this sample, this clonotype turned up many times. The V gene is TRBV5-6, the J gene TRBJ2-2; D gene ambiguous. Germline values: CDR1 SGHDT, CDR2 YYEEEE. The CDR3 is made up of 13 amino acids. V dropped 4 bases and J dropped 5 bases, with 9 bases sitting between them. The CDR3 reads CASSPAMTGELFF. CDR3 bases: TGTGCCAGCAGCCCTGCTATGACCGGGGAGCTGTTTTTT.

This clonotype was detected ten times or more. J is TRBJ2-3 and V is TRBV6-5, with TRBD2 as a possible D gene (6 bases). The CDR3 length is 15 residues. V was cut by 3 bases and J by 1 base, with 11 bases left in between. Germline values: CDR1 MNHEY, CDR2 SVGAGI. CDR3 DNA: TGTGCCAGCAGTTATAGCGGCGTTGGCACAGATACGCAGTATTTT. Translating it yields CASSYSGVGTDTQYF.

This clonotype was seen many times. The CDR3 spells CASSYQPPGLQIDTGELFF. The CDR3 DNA sequence: TGTGCCAGCAGTTATCAGCCCCCGGGACTCCAAATAGACACCGGGGAGCTGTTTTTT. The V call is TRBV27, the J call TRBJ2-2; weak D call: TRBD2 (6 bases). With 4 bases removed from V and 3 bases from J, the gap between germline ends came to 24 bases. This CDR3 comprises 19 residues. Germline V gene sequence: CDR1 MNHEY, CDR2 SMNVEV (reference sequence).

A few counts support this clonotype. This rearrangement joins TRBV12-3 or TRBV12-4 to TRBJ1-4; D is possibly TRBD1 (6 bases). Trimming cost V 2 bases and J 5 bases, with 12 bases left between them. The CDR3 totals 15 residues. As DNA, the CDR3 is TGTGCCAGCAGTTTAACAGGGAGTCCAAATGAAAAACTGTTTTTT. Protein sequence: CASSLTGSPNEKLFF.

The V gene is TRBV30, the J gene TRBJ2-1; a weak D match, TRBD1 (5 bases). Between the trimmed V and J ends, which lost 0 bases and 9 bases, there was a span of 12 bases. The CDR3 is made up of 13 amino acids. Germline V gene data show CDR1 as GTSNPN and CDR2 as SVGIG (reference sequence). CDR3 in DNA: TGTGCCTGGAGTGTGGCCAGGGCTGGTGAGCAGTTCTTC. Protein: CAWSVARAGEQFF.

This chain joins TRBV15 and TRBJ2-2, with TRBD2 matching over 8 bases. V was pared by 1 base and J by 7 bases, with 2 bases of the junction left unmatched. The CDR3 length is 14 residues. Germline V CDR1 and CDR2: LNHNV, YYDKDF (reference sequence). CDR3 residues: CATSRATSVGELFF. CDR3 sequence (DNA): TGTGCCACCAGCAGAGCGACTAGCGTCGGGGAGCTGTTTTTT.

In its sample, this clonotype was seen a few times. The DNA of the CDR3 is TGTGCCAGCAGCCAAGACCCCAGCGGGAGGGCCGCCGGGGAGCTGTTTTTT. This translates into CASSQDPSGRAAGELFF. The V and J genes are TRBV3-1 and TRBJ2-2; the match to TRBD2 covers 10 bases. Per germline, CDR1 LGHDT and CDR2 YNNKEL (reference sequence). The junction had 7 bases not matched to a gene; V was cut back by 0 bases and J by 6 bases. CDR3 size: 17 residues. Based on the CDR3 plus reference TRBV3-1 and TRBJ2-2, the full variable domain is DTAVSQTPKYLVTQMGNDKSIKCEQNLGHDTMYWYKQDSKKFLKIMFSYNNKELIINETVPNRFSPKSPDKAHLNLHINSLELGDSAVYFCASSQDPSGRAAGELFFGEGSRLTVL.

Comment on this clonotype: This sequence may be a read error, since a much larger clone differs from it by one base. The chain links TRBV30 to TRBJ2-1; D gene uncertain. Per germline, CDR1 GTSNPN and CDR2 SVGIG (reference sequence). The CDR3 has 12 residues. Trimming removed 3 bases from V and 7 bases from J, with 10 bases in between. The CDR3: CAWSLVMNEQFF. CDR3 DNA sequence: TGTGCCTGGAGCCTAGTTATGAATGAGCAGTTCTTC.

This clonotype appeared many times. The rearrangement joins TRBV29-1 to TRBJ2-1; D possibly corresponds to TRBD2 (6 bases). V lost 7 bases, J lost 0 bases, and 13 bases lay in between. Per germline, CDR1 SQVTM and CDR2 ANQGSEA. CDR3 size: 14 residues. In DNA form, the CDR3 reads TGCAGCGCGGGGACTTTCCGCTCCTACAATGAGCAGTTCTTC. This sequence encodes CSAGTFRSYNEQFF.

This clonotype was observed a few times. The chain carries TRBV5-1 and TRBJ2-7; weak D call: TRBD1 (6 bases). The length of the CDR3 is 15 residues. CDR1 SGHRS and CDR2 YFSETQ come from the germline V gene. The V gene lost 2 bases and the J gene lost 6 bases, with 18 bases spanning the gap. The CDR3 sequence is CASSFRTESYLEQYF. The CDR3 coding sequence is TGCGCCAGCAGCTTTCGGACAGAATCGTACCTCGAGCAGTACTTC.

With respect to this clonotype: Germline is not matched at one junction end, which may reflect a read error. The chain couples TRBV18 to TRBJ1-5; 8 nucleotides align to TRBD1. Germline V CDR1 and CDR2: KGHSH, LQKENI. CDR3 length equals 14 residues. In DNA form, the CDR3 reads TGTGCCAGCTCACCGGACAGGGTGAATCAGGCCCAGCATTTT. Residues: CASSPDRVNQAQHF.

This clonotype was recorded many times. The rearrangement links TRBV20-1 to TRBJ1-1; 11 nucleotides align to TRBD1. Germline CDR1 is DFQATT and CDR2 is SNEGSKA (reference sequence). The CDR3 covers 16 residues. V shed 6 bases, J shed 2 bases, and the junction held 11 bases outside the gene matches. CDR3 in DNA: TGCAGTGCCCAACCCTCCGGGACAGGGGGAAACACTGAAGCTTTCTTT. This gives the protein CSAQPSGTGGNTEAFF.

The CDR3 protein is CASSRTGDSSYNEQFF. The CDR3 DNA reads as TGTGCCAGCAGTCGGACAGGGGACAGCTCCTACAATGAGCAGTTCTTC. The chain uses TRBV6-1 and TRBJ2-1, with 9 bases matching TRBD1. V lost 5 bases to trimming and J lost 0 bases; unmatched junction nucleotides: 5. Germline lookup yields CDR1 MNHNS and CDR2 SASEGT. This CDR3 contains 16 residues.